A selection of T cell receptor beta chains follows, all from one sample in a study of sequential checkpoint blockade in melanoma. Clones were read by immunoSEQ multiplex PCR, and TCRdb kept only the in-frame ones, dropping some. Of more than 25,000 clones listed, roughly 77% are singletons. The source was CD8+ T cells sorted from blood (inferred from file names), collected from a patient given nivolumab and ipilimumab in sequence. All receptors derive from a human donor with melanoma. CDR3s leave out the opening cysteine and the closing phenylalanine or tryptophan.

v_gene	len	CDR3aa
TRBV27	13	ASRVAGGSYNEQF
TRBV7-8	17	ASSFPRMWDTNFSYEQY
TRBV29-1	11	SVVVSGEEKLF
TRBV19	11	ASSYDGDTEAF
TRBV4-1	13	ASSQAYSGYNEQY
TRBV4-2	12	ASSQPGGPNEQF
TRBV6-1	12	ASIPAAGNQPQH
TRBV30	11	AWSVTLGGEQY
TRBV29-1	12	SVRDSRWDTEAF
TRBV19	13	ASSPAQGGYPEAF
TRBV6-5	12	ASSEWTGGNEQF
TRBV27	13	ASRDDRGYNSPLH
TRBV5-1	12	ASSFGQEVTEAF
TRBV7-6	17	ASSPVYGMTSEYTGELF
TRBV9	13	ASSPEGGHIQPQH
TRBV4-1	15	ASSQVLSGLSNQPQH
TRBV28	13	ASSSGPSGANVLT
TRBV6-1	14	ASSEVLGHGAYEQY
TRBV7-8	12	ASSPLTESYEQY
TRBV7-9	13	ASSQGQGAPYEQY
TRBV30	17	AWSALFSGGPEEVETQY
TRBV4-2	11	ASRGGTTYEQY
TRBV4-1	15	ASSQVGGFTNTGELF
TRBV7-9	13	ASRTGTPVGPEAF